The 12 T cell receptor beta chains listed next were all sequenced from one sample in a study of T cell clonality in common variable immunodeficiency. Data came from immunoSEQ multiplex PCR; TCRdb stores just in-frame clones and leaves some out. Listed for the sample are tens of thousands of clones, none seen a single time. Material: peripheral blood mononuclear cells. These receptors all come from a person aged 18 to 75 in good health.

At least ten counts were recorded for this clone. The covered CDR3 bases are TGCAGTGCTTACTCCCCGGACTCTACCTACGAG. Its protein product is CSAYSPDSTYE. The whole CDR3 sequence is CSAYSPDSTYEQYF. This sequence joins TRBV20-1 and TRBJ2-7, with TRBD2 as a possible D gene (5 bases). From the germline J gene comes the end of the CDR3, since the read stops 3 residues before it. The CDR3 has 14 residues. The V and J ends lost 5 bases and 2 bases respectively, with 16 bases between them. The germline CDR1 and CDR2 sequences are DFQATT and SNEGSKA (reference sequence).

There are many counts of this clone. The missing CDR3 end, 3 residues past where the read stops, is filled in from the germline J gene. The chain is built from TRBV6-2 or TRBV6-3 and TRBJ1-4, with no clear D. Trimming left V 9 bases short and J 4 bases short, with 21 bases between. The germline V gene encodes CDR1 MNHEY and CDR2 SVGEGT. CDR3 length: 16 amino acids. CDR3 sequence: CASKSPLGQSNEKLFF. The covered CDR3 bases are TGTGCCAGTAAAAGTCCCTTAGGGCAGAGTAATGAAAAA.

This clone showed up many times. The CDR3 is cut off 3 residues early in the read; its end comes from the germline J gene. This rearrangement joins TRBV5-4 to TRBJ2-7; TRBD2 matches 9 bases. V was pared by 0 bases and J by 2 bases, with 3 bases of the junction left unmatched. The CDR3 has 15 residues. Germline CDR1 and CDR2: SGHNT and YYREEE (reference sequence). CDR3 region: CASSLERTSAYEQYF. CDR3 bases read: TGTGCCAGCAGCTTGGAACGGACTAGCGCCTACGAG.

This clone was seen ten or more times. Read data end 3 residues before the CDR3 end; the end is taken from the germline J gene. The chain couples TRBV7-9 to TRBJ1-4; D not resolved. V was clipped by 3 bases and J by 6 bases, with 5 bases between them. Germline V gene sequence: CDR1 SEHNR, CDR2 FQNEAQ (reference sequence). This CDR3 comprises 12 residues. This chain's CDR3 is CASSLADEKLFF. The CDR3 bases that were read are TGTGCCAGCAGCTTGGCAGATGAAAAA.

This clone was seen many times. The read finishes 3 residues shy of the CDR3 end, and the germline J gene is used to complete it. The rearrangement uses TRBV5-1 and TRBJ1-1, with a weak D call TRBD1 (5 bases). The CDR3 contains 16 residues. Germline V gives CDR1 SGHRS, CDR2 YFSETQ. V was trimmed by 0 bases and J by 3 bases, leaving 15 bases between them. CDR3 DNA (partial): TGCGCCAGCAGCTTGGCTGCAGGGAGAATTGACACTGAA. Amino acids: CASSLAAGRIDTE. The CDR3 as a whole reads CASSLAAGRIDTEAFF.

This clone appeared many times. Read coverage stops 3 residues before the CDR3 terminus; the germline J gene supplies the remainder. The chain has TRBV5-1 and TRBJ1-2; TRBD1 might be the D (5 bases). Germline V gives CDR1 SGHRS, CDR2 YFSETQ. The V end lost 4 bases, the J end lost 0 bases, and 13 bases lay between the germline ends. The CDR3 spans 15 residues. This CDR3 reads CASSLGGATNYGYTF. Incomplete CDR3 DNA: TGCGCCAGCAGCCTGGGAGGGGCGACTAACTATGGC. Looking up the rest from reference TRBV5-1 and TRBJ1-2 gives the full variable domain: KAGVTQTPRYLIKTRGQQVTLSCSPISGHRSVSWYQQTPGQGLQFLFEYFSETQRNKGNFPGRFSGRQFSNSRSEMNVSTLELGDSALYLCASSLGGATNYGYTFGSGTRLTVV.

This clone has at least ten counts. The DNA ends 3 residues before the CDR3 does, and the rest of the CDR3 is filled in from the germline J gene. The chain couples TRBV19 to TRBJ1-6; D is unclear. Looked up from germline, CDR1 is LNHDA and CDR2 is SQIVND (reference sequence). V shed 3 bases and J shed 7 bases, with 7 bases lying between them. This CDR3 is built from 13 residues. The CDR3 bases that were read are TGTGCCAGTAGTATTTCGGTGAATTCACCC. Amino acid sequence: CASSISVNSP. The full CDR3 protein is CASSISVNSPLHF.

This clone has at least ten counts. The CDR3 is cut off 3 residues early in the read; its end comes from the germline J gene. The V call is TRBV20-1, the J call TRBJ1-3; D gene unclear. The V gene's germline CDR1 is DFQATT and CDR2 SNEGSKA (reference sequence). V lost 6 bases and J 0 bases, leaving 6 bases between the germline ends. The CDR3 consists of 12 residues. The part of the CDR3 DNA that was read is TGCAGTGCCCAGGACTCTGGAAACACC. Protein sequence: CSAQDSGNT. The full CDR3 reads CSAQDSGNTIYF.

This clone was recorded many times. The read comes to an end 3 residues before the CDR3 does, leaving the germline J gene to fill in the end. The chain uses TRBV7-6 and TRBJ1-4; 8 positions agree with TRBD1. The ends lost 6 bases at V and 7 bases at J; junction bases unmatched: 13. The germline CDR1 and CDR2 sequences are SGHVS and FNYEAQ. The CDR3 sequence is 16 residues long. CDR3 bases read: TGTGCCAGCAGTTCTGCCAGGGGGCCTTATCGTGAAAAA. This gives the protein CASSSARGPYREK. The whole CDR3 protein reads CASSSARGPYREKLFF.

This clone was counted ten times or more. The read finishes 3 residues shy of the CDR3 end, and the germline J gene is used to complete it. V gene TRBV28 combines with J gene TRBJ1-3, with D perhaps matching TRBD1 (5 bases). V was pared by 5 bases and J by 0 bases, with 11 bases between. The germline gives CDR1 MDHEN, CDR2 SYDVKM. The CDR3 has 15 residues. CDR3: CASSPRGLSGNTIYF. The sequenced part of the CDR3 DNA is TGTGCCAGCAGTCCGCGGGGCCTCTCTGGAAACACC.

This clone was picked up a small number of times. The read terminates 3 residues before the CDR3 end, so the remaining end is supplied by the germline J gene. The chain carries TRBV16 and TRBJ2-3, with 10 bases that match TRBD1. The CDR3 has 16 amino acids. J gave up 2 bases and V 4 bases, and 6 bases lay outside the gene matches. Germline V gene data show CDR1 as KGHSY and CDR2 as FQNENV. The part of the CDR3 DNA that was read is TGTGCCAGCAGCCGCGCCGGGACAGGGGACACAGATACG. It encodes CASSRAGTGDTDT. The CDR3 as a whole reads CASSRAGTGDTDTQYF.

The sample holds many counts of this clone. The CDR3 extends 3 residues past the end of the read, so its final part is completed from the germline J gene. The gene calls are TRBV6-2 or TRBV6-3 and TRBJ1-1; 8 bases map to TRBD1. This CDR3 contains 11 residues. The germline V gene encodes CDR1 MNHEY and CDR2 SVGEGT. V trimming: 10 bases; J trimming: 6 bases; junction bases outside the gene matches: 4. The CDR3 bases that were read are TGTGCCACTACACAGGGGGCTGAA. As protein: CATTQGAE. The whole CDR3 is CATTQGAEAFF.